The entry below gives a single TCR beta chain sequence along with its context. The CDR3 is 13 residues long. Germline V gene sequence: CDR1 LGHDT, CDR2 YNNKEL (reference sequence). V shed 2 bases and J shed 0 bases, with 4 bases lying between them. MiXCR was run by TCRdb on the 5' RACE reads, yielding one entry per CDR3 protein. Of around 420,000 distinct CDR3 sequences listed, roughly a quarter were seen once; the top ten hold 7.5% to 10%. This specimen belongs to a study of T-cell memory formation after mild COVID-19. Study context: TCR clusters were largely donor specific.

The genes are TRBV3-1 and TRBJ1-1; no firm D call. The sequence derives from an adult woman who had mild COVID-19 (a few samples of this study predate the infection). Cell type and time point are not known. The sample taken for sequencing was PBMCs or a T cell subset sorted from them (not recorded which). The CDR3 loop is CASSQMVNTEAFF. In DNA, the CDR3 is TGTGCCAGCAGCCAAATGGTGAACACTGAAGCTTTCTTT.